This paragraph covers one T cell receptor beta chain sequence. Clones were read by immunoSEQ multiplex PCR, and TCRdb kept only the in-frame ones, dropping some. The sample gives about 200,000 clones, 91% of which show up once; about 2% is in the top ten. The sample is drawn from a study of control samples from healthy donors and cancer patients. The CDR3 is made up of 16 amino acids. V gave up 3 bases and J gave up 1 base; unmatched junction bases: 8. The germline gives CDR1 LNHDA, CDR2 SQIVND (reference sequence). This receptor was taken from a man aged 30 to 39 in good health. Specimen: blood. The chain is built from TRBV19 and TRBJ2-7, with TRBD1 matching over 8 bases. In nucleotides, the CDR3 is TGTGCCAGTAGTATCGGACAGGGCAGGACTTCCTACGAGCAGTACTTC. It translates to CASSIGQGRTSYEQYF. The full variable domain, in which reference TRBV19 and TRBJ2-7 provide the parts outside the CDR3, is DGGITQSPKYLFRKEGQNVTLSCEQNLNHDAMYWYRQDPGQGLRLIYYSQIVNDFQKGDIAEGYSVSREKKESFPLTVTSAQKNPTAFYLCASSIGQGRTSYEQYFGPGTRLTVT.